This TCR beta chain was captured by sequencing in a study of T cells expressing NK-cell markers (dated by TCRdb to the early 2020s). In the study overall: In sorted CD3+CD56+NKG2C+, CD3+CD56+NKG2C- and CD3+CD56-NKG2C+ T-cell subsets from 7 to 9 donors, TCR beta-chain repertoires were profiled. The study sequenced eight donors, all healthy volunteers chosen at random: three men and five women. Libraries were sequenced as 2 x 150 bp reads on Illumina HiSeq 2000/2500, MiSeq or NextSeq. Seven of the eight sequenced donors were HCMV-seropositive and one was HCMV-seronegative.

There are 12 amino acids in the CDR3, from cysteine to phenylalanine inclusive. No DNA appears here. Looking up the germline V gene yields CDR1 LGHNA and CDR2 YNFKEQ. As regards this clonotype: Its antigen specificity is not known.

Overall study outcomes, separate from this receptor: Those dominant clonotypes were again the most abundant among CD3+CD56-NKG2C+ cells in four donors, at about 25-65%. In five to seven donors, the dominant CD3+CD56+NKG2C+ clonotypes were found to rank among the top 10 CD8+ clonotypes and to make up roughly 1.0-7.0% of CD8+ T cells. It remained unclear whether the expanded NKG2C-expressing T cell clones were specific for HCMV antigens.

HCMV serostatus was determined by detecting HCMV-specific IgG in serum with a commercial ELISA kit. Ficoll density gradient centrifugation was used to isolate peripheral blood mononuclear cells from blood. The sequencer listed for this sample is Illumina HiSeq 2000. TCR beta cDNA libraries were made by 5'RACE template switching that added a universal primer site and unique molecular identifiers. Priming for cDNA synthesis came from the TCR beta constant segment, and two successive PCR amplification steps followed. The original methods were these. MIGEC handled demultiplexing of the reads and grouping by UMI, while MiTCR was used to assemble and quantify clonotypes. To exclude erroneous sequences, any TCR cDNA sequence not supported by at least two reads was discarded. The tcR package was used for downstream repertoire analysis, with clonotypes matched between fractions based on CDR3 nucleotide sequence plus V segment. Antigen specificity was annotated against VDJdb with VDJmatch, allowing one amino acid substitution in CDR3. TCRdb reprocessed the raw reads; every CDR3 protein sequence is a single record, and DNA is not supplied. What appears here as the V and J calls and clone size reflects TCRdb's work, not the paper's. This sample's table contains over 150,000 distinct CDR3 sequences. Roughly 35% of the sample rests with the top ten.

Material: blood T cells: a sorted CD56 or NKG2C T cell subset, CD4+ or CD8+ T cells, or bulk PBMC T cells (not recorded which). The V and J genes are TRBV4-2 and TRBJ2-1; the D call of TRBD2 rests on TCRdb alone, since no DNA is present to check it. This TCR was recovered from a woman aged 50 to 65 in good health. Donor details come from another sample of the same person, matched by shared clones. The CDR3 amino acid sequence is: CASSQGAGGWFF.